This T cell receptor (beta chain) is from a study of cytomegalovirus exposure and HLA in healthy donors (dated by TCRdb to the late 2010s). About the study as a whole: An earlier analysis of 587 of the donors reported 276 Gb of sequence data and 95 million to 140 million unique TCR beta sequences obtained from about 180 million T cells. An early release covering over 500 HLA-typed donors comprised approximately 290 gigabases of sequencing data and 85 million to 100 million unique TCR sequences. Of the roughly 390 genotyped donors, roughly 80% fell in the genetic ancestry cluster associated with self-reported Caucasian donors. The study aimed to test whether signatures of past pathogen exposure could be identified by cataloging public T cell receptors. The T cell repertoires of 670 or so subjects were profiled by immunosequencing and related to cytomegalovirus serostatus. Along with the approximately 650-subject first cohort, a separate validation cohort of 120 different subjects was used. To predict cytomegalovirus infection status, the study combined high-throughput TCR immunosequencing, statistical association of individual TCRs with disease status, and machine learning. A later analysis re-examined previously published TCR beta repertoires from 500 to 700 donors and added high-resolution HLA genotyping to investigate patterns of TCR occurrence. Rather than using new phenotypic data, the later analysis identified candidate immune exposures from TCR beta sequences and from how often those sequences occurred across donors. An earlier analysis of some 500 of the donors applied high-throughput TCR beta sequencing to assess whether each TCR beta V gene segment acted as functional or pseudogenic. Alongside the repertoire data, information on donor age, sex, ethnicity and CMV serostatus was compiled. Genome-wide SNP genotypes for about 65% of the 666 donors were used in a later genetic analysis, which treated that subset as a discovery cohort. All discovery cohort repertoires had been generated using a single sequencing platform. HLA typing covered class I and class II loci at four-digit resolution. Typing coverage varied by locus: roughly 629-640 donors for A, B, C, DRB1 and DQB1; roughly 500 for DQA1; about 570 for DPA1; fewer than 480 for DPB1. Roughly 5 DR-DQ haplotypes were handled as single units for association and clustering, since linkage in the cohort was strong. Among 300 to 500 genotyped donors of the cohort, an average of approximately 240,000 unique TCR beta nucleotide sequences was sequenced per donor, of which roughly 17% were non-productive. What the study reported, not specific to this receptor: When HLA alleles, especially DR and DQ, strongly co-occurred, attributing TCR associations to individual alleles was difficult. A few of the identified cytomegalovirus-associated TCR beta chains were confirmed in vitro to be specific for cytomegalovirus antigens. Because HLA typing was unavailable for some donors at each locus, only the typed subset was used in association tests. Most TCR sequences were seen in very few donors, while some public TCRs were found in many individuals. The classifier was reported to diagnose cytomegalovirus status with high specificity and sensitivity in both the original and validation cohorts. According to a later analysis, TCR association rates differed among HLA loci, with DRB1 alleles showing the most associated TCRs and HLA-C alleles showing the fewest. A cluster of highly shared sequence variants was judged likely to represent a technical artifact of the sequencing pipeline. The 87-base-pair reads could not distinguish some IMGT-functional V segments, including TRBV6-2 and TRBV6-3, so those segments were excluded. A later analysis found that HLA-associated TCR beta chains were more clonally expanded and had lower generation probabilities than equally common non-associated chains. According to a later analysis, most CMV-associated TCR beta chains appeared to be HLA-restricted, and the HLA associations seemed to be driven largely by CMV exposure. In a later analysis, several top co-occurrence clusters were reported to appear linked to parvovirus B19, influenza, CMV and Epstein-Barr virus. Sequencing depth was assumed to be roughly uniform across donors in the presence/absence analyses, though that assumption may not hold. At a false discovery rate of 0.05, a later analysis linked some 18,000 TCR beta sequences to specific HLA alleles. The earlier analysis of nearly 600 of the donors excluded some 15 rarely observed V segments, including chromosome 9 orphons, because counts were too low. The study listed approximately 150 TCR beta chains as associated with cytomegalovirus. The authors suggested that the approach could potentially be generalized to other disease states and immunological phenotypes. Only TCR beta chains were sequenced in this cohort, and the absence of alpha or paired-chain data limited detectable features. CMV serostatus was the only immune exposure information available for the cohort. Compared with the 666-donor mean, donors in an Asian-associated ancestry cluster had fewer N-insertions in productive TCRs, according to a later genetic analysis. In a later genetic analysis, a missense DCLRE1C variant was associated with V-gene and J-gene trimming of TCR beta chains, and the association was replicated in an independent cohort. Correlated functional status among segregating V segments might be attributable to linkage disequilibrium, but an unknown experimental factor could not be ruled out. In an earlier analysis of some 550 of the donors, most TCR beta V segments were observed in productive rearrangements about 87% or about 30% of the time, broadly matching IMGT annotations. A further reported finding was that TCR beta sequences accurately predicted the HLA-A and HLA-B alleles for most subjects in the first cohort.

The cohort was made up of 666 healthy bone marrow donors. At the time of sampling, every cohort member was nominally healthy, though immune exposures that went unrecorded were likely present. The donor tested CMV seropositive and was one of the 289 seropositive cohort members. A peripheral blood sample was collected from each donor, and TCR beta sequencing was performed on peripheral blood mononuclear cells. Genomic DNA extraction from the blood cell samples was performed with the Qiagen DNeasy Blood Extraction Kit. V is reduced by 0 bases and J by 3 bases, leaving a spacing of 12 bases between them. CDR3 length: 15 amino acids, cysteine to phenylalanine. The kept DNA is CDR3 alone, 45 bases in frame from the first base. CDR1 MNHNS and CDR2 SASEGT were looked up in the germline V gene. Turning to this clone: No antigen is known for it. Per-base qualities were not stored, and no clone one base away is much larger.

Receptors were amplified or captured by the immunoSEQ multiplex PCR assay. For the multiplex PCR, a mixture combining 60 forward primers for TCR Vbeta segments and 13 reverse primers for TCR Jbeta segments was used. A multiplex PCR assay on genomic DNA amplified the CDR3 region of rearranged TCR beta genes. On the Illumina HiSeq System, the amplified TCR beta libraries were sequenced as 87-base-pair reads. Per the original workflow: A later analysis tallied roughly 80 million unique TCR beta chains across the 610 or so repertoires, and about 12 million of those chains were shared by two or more donors. Raw reads were error-corrected and collapsed into unique sequences by a nearest-neighbor algorithm in which closely related sequences were merged to remove PCR and sequencing errors. To assign V, D and J gene segments, CDR3 sequences were aligned to IMGT reference sequences. Each retained sequence needed at least a six-nucleotide match to both a V gene segment and a J gene segment. Rearrangements were called productive when the CDR3 lacked stop codons and stayed in frame with V and J; all others were non-productive. Following IMGT convention, CDR3 was defined as the stretch from the second conserved V-encoded cysteine to the conserved J-encoded phenylalanine. The earlier analysis of about 590 of the donors excluded sequences that lacked an unambiguous match to a single V gene segment. An earlier analysis of 587 of the donors called V segments functional above 56.7% productive rearrangements and segregating when the between-donor standard deviation exceeded 5%. A statistical classification framework was built to diagnose cytomegalovirus status from the catalog of TCR beta chain sequences. In a later analysis, V and J genes were assigned by comparing TCR nucleotide sequences against IMGT/GENE-DB human TR gene sequences. Using the TCRdist pipeline, a later analysis assigned CDR3 sequences along with most-parsimonious VDJ recombination scenarios. In a later analysis, each TCR beta chain was defined by its CDR3 amino acid sequence together with its V-gene family, and reads without a unique V-gene family were excluded. A later analysis removed 500 to 650 highly shared, low-generation-probability nucleotide sequences to deal with suspected cross-contamination and a sequencing artifact. In a later analysis, a clonal expansion index for each public chain was calculated from normalized within-repertoire ranks of inferred template counts. A later analysis computed generation probabilities with a VDJ recombination model fitted to out-of-frame rearrangements, and checked the results against IGoR. Hypergeometric tests were used in a later analysis to score TCR-TCR, TCR-HLA and TCR-CMV co-occurrence, with a repertoire-size bias correction applied to the TCR pairs. A later analysis estimated false discovery rates by permuting HLA or CMV assignments 20 times. In a later analysis, co-occurring TCRs were grouped using DBSCAN, with TCRdist sequence similarity added in when clustering inside HLA-allele-positive subsets. Repertoires with fewer than 30,000 or more than 120,000 public chains were left out of co-occurrence clustering, as were roughly five repertoires with anomalous nucleotide sharing. As stored in TCRdb, this immuneACCESS dataset retains in-frame rearrangements with V and J assigned. A fraction of the clones does not appear; measured against another copy, unresolved V genes explain less than half of the discrepancy, and the remainder lacks a known reason. V and J calls plus clone size are reproduced from that table; the DNA served to infer D and trimming. For this sample the table gives 110,000 to 150,000 clones, of which roughly four fifths were detected only once. The ten largest clones take up roughly 3.1% of the sample.

The chain is encoded by TRBV6-1 joined to TRBJ2-7, with the D gene too uncertain to name. The receptor comes from a young man in good health and CMV-seropositive. The source material was PBMCs. The CDR3 region has the sequence CASSEASNRYYEQYF. Read as DNA, the sequence is TGTGCCAGCAGTGAAGCAAGCAACAGATACTACGAGCAGTACTTC.